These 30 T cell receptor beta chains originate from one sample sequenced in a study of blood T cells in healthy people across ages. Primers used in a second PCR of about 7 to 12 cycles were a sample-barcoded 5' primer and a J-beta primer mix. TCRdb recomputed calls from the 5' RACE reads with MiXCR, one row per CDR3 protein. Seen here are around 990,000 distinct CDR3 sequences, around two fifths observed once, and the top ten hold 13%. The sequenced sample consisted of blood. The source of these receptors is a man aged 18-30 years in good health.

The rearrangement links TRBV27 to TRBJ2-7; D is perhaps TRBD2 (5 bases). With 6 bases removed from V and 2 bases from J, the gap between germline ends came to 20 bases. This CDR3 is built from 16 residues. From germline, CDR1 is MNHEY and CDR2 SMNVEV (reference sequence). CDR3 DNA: TGTGCCAGCAGACCTGTCTGGGGTTCGGGGACCTACGAGCAGTACTTC. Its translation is CASRPVWGSGTYEQYF.

The chain's CDR3 is CASSLLRERNYGYTF. As DNA, the CDR3 is TGTGCCAGCAGCTTACTACGGGAGAGAAACTATGGCTACACCTTC. The chain uses TRBV7-9 and TRBJ1-2, with D uncertain. Per germline, CDR1 SEHNR and CDR2 FQNEAQ (reference sequence). V dropped 2 bases and J dropped 2 bases, with 12 bases sitting between them. CDR3 length: 15 residues.

The CDR3 sequence is CSANRGNTEAFF. The CDR3, as DNA: TGCAGTGCTAATAGGGGGAACACTGAAGCTTTCTTT. V and J are TRBV20-1 and TRBJ1-1, with a possible D match to TRBD1 (5 bases). The CDR3 covers 12 residues. CDR1 and CDR2 from the germline V gene are DFQATT and SNEGSKA (reference sequence). V was cut by 4 bases and J by 1 base, with 7 bases left in between.

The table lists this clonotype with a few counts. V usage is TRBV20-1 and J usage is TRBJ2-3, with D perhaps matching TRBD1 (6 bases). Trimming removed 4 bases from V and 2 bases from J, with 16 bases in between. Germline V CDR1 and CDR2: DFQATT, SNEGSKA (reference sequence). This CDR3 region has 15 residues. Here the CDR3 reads CSANSGQRHTDTQYF. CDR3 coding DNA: TGCAGTGCTAATTCGGGACAACGACACACAGATACGCAGTATTTT.

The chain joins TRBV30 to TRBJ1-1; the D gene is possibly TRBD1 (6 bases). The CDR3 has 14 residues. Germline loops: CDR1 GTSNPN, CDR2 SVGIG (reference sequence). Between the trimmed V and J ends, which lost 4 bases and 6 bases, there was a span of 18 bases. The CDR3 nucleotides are TGTGCCTGGACCAGTCTCGGGGGGGCCCCTGAAGCTTTCTTT. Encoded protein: CAWTSLGGAPEAFF. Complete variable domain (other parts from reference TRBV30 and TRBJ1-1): SQTIHQWPATLVQPVGSPLSLECTVEGTSNPNLYWYRQAAGRGLQLLFYSVGIGQISSEVPQNLSASRPQDRQFILSSKKLLLSDSGFYLCAWTSLGGAPEAFFGQGTRLTVV.

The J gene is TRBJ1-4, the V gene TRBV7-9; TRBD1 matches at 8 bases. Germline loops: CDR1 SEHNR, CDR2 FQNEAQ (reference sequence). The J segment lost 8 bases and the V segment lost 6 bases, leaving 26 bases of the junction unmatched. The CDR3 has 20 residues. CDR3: CASSDIDIRTGPLHSEKLFF. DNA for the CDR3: TGTGCCAGCAGTGATATCGATATCCGGACAGGGCCTCTCCATTCAGAAAAACTGTTTTTT. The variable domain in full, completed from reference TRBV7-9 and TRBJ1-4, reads DTGVSQNPRHKITKRGQNVTFRCDPISEHNRLYWYRQTLGQGPEFLTYFQNEAQLEKSRLLSDRFSAERPKGSFSTLEIQRTEQGDSAMYLCASSDIDIRTGPLHSEKLFFGSGTQLSVL.

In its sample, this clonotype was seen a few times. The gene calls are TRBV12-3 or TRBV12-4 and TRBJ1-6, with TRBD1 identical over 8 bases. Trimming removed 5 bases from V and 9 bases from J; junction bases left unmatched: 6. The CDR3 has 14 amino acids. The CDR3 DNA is TGTGCCAGCAGTCCCCGGACAGGGAGTTCACCCCTCCACTTT. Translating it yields CASSPRTGSSPLHF.

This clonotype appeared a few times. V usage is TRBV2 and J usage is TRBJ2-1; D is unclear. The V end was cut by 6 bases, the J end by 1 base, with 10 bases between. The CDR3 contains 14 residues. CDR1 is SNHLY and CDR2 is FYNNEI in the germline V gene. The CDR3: CASRPIGSYNEQFF. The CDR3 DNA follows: TGTGCCAGCAGGCCCATCGGGTCCTACAATGAGCAGTTCTTC.

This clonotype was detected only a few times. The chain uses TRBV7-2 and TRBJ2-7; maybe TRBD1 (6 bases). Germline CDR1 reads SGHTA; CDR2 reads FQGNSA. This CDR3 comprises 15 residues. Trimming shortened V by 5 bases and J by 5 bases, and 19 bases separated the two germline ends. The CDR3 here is CASSLTGTAGDEQYF. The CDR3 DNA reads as TGTGCCAGCAGCCTGACAGGTACGGCTGGGGACGAGCAGTACTTC.

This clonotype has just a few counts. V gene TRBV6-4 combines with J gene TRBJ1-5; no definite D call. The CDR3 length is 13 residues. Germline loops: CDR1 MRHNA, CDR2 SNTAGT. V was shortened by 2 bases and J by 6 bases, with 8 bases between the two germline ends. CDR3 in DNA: TGTGCCAGCAGTGACGGTGCGGGTCAGCCCCAGCATTTT. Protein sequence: CASSDGAGQPQHF.

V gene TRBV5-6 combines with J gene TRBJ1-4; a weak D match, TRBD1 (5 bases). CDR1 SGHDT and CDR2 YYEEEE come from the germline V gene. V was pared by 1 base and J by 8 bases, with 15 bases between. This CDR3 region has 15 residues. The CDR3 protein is CASSLIGAGREKLFF. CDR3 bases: TGTGCCAGCAGCTTGATAGGGGCTGGACGGGAAAAACTGTTTTTT. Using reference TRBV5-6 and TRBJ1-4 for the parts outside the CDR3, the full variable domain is DAGVTQSPTHLIKTRGQQVTLRCSPKSGHDTVSWYQQALGQGPQFIFQYYEEEERQRGNFPDRFSGHQFPNYSSELNVNALLLGDSALYLCASSLIGAGREKLFFGSGTQLSVL.

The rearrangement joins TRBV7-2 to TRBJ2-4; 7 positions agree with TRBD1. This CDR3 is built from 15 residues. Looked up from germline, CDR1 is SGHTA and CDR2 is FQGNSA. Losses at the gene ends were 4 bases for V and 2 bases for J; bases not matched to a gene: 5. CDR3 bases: TGTGCCAGCAGCTCAAGGGGGCGGACCAAAAACATTCAGTACTTC. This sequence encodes CASSSRGRTKNIQYF.

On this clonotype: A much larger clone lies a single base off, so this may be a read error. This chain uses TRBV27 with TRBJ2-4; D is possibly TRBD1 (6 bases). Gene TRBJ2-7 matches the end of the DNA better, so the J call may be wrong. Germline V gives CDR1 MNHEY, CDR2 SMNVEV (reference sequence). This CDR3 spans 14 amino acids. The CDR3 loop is CASSLWTASHEQYF. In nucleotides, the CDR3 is TGTGCCAGCAGTTTATGGACAGCTTCCCACGAGCAGTACTTC.

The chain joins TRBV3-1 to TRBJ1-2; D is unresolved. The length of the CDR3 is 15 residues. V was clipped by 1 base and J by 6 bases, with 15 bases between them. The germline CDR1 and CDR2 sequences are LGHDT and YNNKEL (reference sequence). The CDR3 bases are TGTGCCAGCAGCCAAGGGGCCTTGACTAGGGATGGCTACACCTTC. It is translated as CASSQGALTRDGYTF.

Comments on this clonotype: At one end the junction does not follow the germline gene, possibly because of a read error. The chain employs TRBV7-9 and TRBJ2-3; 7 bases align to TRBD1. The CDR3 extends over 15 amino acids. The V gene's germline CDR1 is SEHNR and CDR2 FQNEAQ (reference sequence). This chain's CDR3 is CVSSPDGQATDTQYF. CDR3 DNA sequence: TGTGTCAGCAGCCCCGACGGACAGGCCACAGATACGCAGTATTTT. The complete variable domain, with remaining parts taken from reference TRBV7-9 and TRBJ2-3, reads DTGVSQNPRHKITKRGQNVTFRCDPISEHNRLYWYRQTLGQGPEFLTYFQNEAQLEKSRLLSDRFSAERPKGSFSTLEIQRTEQGDSAMYLCVSSPDGQATDTQYFGPGTRLTVL.

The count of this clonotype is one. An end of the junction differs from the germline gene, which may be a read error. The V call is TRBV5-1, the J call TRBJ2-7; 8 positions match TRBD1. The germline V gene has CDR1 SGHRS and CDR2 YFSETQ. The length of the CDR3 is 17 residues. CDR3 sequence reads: CTSSLGQGEPNFYEQYF. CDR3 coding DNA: TGCACCAGCAGTTTAGGACAGGGAGAACCCAATTTCTACGAGCAGTACTTC. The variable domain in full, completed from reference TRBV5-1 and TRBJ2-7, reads KAGVTQTPRYLIKTRGQQVTLSCSPISGHRSVSWYQQTPGQGLQFLFEYFSETQRNKGNFPGRFSGRQFSNSRSEMNVSTLELGDSALYLCTSSLGQGEPNFYEQYFGPGTRLTVT.

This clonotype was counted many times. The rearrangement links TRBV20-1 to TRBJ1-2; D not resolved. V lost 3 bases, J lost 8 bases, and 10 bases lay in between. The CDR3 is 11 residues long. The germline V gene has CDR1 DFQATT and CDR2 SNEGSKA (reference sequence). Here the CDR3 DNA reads TGCAGTGCTAGTCTCTCGGAAGGCTACACCTTC. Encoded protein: CSASLSEGYTF.

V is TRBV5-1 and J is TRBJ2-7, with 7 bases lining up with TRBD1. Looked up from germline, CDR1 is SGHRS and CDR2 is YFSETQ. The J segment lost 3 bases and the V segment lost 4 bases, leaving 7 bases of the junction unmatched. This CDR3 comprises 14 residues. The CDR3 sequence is CASSPRDSLYEQYF. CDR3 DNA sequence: TGCGCCAGCAGCCCCAGGGACAGTCTCTACGAGCAGTACTTC.

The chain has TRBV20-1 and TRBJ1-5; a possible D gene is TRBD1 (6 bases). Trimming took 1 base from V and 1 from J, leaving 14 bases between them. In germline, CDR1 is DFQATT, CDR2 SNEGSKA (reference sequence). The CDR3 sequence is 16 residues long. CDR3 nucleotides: TGCAGTGCTAGAGTGGGGGGGCACCCAAGCAATCAGCCCCAGCATTTT. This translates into CSARVGGHPSNQPQHF.

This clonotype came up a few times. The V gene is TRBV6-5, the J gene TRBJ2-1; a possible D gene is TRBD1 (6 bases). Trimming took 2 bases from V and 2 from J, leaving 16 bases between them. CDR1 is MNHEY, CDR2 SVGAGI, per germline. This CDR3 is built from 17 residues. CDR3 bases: TGTGCCAGCAGTTACGCCATACAGGGAAGGACCTACAATGAGCAGTTCTTC. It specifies CASSYAIQGRTYNEQFF.

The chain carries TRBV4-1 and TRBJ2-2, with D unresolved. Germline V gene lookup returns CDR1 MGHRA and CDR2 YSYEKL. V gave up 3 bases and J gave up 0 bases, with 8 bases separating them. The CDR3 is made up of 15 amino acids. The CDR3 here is CASSQDAANTGELFF. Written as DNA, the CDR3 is TGCGCCAGCAGCCAGGACGCGGCGAACACCGGGGAGCTGTTTTTT.

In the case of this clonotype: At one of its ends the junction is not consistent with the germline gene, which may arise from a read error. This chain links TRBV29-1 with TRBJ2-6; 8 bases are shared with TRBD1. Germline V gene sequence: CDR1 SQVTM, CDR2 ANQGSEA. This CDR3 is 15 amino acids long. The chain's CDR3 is CSVWTGHSGTNVLTF. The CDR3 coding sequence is TGCAGCGTATGGACAGGGCACTCTGGGACCAACGTCCTGACTTTC.

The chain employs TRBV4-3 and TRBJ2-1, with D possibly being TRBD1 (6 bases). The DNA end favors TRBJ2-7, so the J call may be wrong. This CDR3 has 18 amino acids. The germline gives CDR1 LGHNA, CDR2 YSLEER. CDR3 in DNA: TGCGCCAGCAGCCAAGTTTTGGGACAAGTTGGCAGGAGCCACGAGCAGTACTTC. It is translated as CASSQVLGQVGRSHEQYF.

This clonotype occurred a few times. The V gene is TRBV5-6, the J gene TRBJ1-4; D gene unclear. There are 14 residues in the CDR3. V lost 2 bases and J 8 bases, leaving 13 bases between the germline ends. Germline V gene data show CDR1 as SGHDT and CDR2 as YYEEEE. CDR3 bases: TGTGCCAGCAGCTTCTTAGTCAGCGGAGAAAAACTGTTTTTT. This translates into CASSFLVSGEKLFF.

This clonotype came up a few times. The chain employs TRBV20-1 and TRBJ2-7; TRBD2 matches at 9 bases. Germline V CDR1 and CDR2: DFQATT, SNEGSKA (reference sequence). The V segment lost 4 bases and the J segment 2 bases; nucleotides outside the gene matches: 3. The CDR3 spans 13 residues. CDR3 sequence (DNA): TGCAGTGCTATAGCGGGGGAGACCTACGAGCAGTACTTC. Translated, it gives CSAIAGETYEQYF.

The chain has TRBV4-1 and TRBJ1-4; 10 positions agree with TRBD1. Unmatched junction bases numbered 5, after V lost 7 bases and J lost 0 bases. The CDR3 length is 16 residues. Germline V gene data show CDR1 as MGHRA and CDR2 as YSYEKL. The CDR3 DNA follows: TGCGCCAGCAAAAGACAGGGGGCGACAACTAATGAAAAACTGTTTTTT. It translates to CASKRQGATTNEKLFF.

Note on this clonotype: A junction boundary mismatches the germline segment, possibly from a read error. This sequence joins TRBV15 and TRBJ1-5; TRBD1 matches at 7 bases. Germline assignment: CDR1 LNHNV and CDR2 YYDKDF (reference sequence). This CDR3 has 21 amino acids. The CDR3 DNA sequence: TGTGCCACCAGCAGAGATGAGGTGACAGGGACCCAACCAACTAGCAAGCAGCCCCAGCATTTT. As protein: CATSRDEVTGTQPTSKQPQHF.

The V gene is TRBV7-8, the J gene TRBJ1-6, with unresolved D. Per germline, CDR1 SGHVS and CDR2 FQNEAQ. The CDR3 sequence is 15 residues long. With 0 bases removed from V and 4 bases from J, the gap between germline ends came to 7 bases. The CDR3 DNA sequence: TGTGCCAGCAGCTTAGCGGATCGTTATAATTCACCCCTCCACTTT. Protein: CASSLADRYNSPLHF.

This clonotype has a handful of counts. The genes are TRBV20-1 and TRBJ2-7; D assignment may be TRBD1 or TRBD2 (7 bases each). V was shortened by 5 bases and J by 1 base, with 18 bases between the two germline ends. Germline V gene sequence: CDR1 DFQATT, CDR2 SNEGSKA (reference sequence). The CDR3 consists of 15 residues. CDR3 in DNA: TGCAGTGCTGCTAATCGACAGGGACTATCCTACGAGCAGTACTTC. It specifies CSAANRQGLSYEQYF.

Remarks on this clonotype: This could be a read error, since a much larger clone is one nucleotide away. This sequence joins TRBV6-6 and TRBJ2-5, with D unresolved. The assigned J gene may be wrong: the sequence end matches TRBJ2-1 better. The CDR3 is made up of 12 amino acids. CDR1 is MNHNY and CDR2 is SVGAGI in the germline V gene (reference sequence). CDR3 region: CASTRHQETQFF. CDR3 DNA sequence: TGTGCCAGCACCCGACACCAAGAGACCCAGTTCTTC.